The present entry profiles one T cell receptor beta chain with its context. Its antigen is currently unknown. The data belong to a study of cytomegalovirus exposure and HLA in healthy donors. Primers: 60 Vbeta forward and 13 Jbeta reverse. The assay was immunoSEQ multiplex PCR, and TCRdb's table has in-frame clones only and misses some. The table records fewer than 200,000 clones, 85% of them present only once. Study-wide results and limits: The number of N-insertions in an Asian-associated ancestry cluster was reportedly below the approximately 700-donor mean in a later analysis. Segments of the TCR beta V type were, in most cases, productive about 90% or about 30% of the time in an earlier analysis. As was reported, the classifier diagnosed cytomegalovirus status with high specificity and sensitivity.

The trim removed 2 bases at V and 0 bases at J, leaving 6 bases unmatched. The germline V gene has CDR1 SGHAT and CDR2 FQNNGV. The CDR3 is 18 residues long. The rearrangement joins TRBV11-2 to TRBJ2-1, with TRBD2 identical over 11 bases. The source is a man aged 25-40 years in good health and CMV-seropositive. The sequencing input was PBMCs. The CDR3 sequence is CASSLLAGGWSSYNEQFF. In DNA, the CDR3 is TGTGCCAGCAGCTTACTAGCGGGAGGTTGGAGCTCCTACAATGAGCAGTTCTTC.